The present T cell receptor (beta chain) was sequenced within a study of control samples from healthy donors and cancer patients. CDR3 length: 16 residues. The germline gives CDR1 KGHSH, CDR2 LQKENI. V was cut by 2 bases and J by 3 bases, with 17 bases left in between. Clones were sequenced by immunoSEQ multiplex PCR, and TCRdb holds only the in-frame ones, with some missing. In the table there are about 80,000 clones, 85% to 90% of which are singletons. This TCR was recovered from a woman between 55 and 75 years old in good health. Sequenced: blood. This chain joins TRBV18 and TRBJ2-7, with D possibly being TRBD1 (5 bases). CDR3 in amino acids: CASSPSSLRDSYEQYF. CDR3 in DNA: TGTGCCAGCTCACCAAGCAGTCTCAGGGATAGCTACGAGCAGTACTTC.